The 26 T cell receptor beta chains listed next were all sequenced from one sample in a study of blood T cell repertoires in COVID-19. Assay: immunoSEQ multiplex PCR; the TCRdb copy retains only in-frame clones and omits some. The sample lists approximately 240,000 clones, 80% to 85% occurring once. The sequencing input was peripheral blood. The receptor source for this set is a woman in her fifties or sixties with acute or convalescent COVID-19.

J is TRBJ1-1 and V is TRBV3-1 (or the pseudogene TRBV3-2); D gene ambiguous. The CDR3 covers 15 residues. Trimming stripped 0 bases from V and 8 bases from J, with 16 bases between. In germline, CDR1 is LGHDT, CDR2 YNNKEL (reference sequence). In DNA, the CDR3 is TGTGCCAGCAGCCAAGAAGTTTTGGGGAGGCCCGAAGCTTTCTTT. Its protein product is CASSQEVLGRPEAFF.

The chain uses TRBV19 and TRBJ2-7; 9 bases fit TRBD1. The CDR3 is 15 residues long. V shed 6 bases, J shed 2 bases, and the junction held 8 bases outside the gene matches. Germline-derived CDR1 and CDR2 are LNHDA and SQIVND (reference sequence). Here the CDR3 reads CASSIQGAFPYEQYF. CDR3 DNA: TGTGCCAGTAGCATACAGGGGGCATTCCCCTACGAGCAGTACTTC. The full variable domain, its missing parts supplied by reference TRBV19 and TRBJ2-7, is DGGITQSPKYLFRKEGQNVTLSCEQNLNHDAMYWYRQDPGQGLRLIYYSQIVNDFQKGDIAEGYSVSREKKESFPLTVTSAQKNPTAFYLCASSIQGAFPYEQYFGPGTRLTVT.

The CDR3 coding sequence is TGCGCCAGCAGCCTGCGACTAGCGGGCAACAATGAGCAGTTCTTC. It specifies CASSLRLAGNNEQFF. The chain carries TRBV4-3 and TRBJ2-1; 10 bases are shared with TRBD2. Looked up from germline, CDR1 is LGHNA and CDR2 is YSLEER. J gave up 5 bases and V 4 bases, and 5 bases lay outside the gene matches. This CDR3 region has 15 residues.

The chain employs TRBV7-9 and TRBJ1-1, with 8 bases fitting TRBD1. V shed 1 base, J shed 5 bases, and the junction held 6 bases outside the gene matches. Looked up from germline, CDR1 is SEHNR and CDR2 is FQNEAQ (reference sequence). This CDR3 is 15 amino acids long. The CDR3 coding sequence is TGTGCCAGCAGCTTAGGGCAGGGGGCGGTTACTGAAGCTTTCTTT. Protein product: CASSLGQGAVTEAFF.

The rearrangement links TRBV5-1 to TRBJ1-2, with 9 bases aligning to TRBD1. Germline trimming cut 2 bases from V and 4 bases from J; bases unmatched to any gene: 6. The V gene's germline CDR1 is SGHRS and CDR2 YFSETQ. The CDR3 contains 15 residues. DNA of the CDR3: TGCGCCAGCAGCTTACAGGGGGCAGGAGGCTATGGCTACACCTTC. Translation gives CASSLQGAGGYGYTF.

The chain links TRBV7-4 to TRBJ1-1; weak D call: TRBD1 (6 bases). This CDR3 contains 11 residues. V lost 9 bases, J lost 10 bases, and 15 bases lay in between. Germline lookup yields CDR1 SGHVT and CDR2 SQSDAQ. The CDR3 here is CARDTPRGAFF. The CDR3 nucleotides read TGTGCCAGGGATACCCCCAGGGGAGCTTTCTTT.

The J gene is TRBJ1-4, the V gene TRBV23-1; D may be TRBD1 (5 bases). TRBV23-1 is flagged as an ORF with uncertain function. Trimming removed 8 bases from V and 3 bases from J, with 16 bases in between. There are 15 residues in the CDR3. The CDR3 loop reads CASGEHRLANEKLFF. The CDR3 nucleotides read TGCGCCAGCGGTGAACACAGGCTGGCTAATGAAAAACTGTTTTTT.

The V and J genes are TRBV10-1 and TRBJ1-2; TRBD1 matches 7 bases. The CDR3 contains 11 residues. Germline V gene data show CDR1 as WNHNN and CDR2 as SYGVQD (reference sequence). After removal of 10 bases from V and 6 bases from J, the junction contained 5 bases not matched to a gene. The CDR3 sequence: CAIYGQDGYTF. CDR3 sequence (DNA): TGCGCCATCTATGGACAGGATGGCTACACCTTC.

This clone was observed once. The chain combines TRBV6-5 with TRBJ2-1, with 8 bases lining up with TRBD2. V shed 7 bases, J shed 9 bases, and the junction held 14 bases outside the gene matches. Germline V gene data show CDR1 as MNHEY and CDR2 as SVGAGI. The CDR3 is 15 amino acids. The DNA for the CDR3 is TGTGCCAGCACCCGAGCCTCGGGGGGGCTTGGTGAGCAGTTCTTC. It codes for CASTRASGGLGEQFF.

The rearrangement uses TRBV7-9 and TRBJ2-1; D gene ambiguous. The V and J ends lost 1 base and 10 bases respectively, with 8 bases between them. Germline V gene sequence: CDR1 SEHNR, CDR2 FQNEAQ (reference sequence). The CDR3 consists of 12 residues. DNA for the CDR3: TGTGCCAGCAGCTTAGAGATCGGGGAGCAGTTCTTC. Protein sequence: CASSLEIGEQFF.

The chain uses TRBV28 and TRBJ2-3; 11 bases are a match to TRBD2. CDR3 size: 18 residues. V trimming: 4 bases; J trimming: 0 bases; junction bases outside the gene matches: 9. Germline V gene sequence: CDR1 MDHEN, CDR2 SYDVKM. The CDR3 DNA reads TGTGCCAGCAGTTCCAGGGGGACTAGCGGATTTAGCACAGATACGCAGTATTTT. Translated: CASSSRGTSGFSTDTQYF.

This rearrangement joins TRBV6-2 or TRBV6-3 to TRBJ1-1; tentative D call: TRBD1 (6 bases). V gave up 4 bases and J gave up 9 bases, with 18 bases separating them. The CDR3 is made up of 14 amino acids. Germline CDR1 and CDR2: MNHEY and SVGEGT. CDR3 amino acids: CASSFGRDILKAFF. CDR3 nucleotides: TGTGCCAGCAGTTTTGGCCGGGACATCCTCAAAGCTTTCTTT.

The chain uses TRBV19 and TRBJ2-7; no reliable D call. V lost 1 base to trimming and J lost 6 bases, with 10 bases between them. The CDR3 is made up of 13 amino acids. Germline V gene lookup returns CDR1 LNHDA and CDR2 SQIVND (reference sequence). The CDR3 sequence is CASSIAPRGEQYF. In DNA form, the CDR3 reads TGTGCCAGTAGTATAGCCCCAAGAGGCGAGCAGTACTTC.

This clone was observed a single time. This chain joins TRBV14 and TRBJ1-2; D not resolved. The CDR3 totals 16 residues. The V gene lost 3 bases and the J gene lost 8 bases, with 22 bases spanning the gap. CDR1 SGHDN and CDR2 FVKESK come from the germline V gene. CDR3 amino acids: CASSHARTGGLWGYTF. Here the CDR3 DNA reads TGTGCCAGCAGCCATGCAAGGACGGGAGGCCTATGGGGCTACACCTTC.

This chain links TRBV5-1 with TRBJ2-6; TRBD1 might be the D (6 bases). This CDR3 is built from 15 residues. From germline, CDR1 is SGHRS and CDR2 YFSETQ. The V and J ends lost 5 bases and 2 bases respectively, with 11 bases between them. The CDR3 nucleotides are TGCGCCAGCAGATTAACAGGGACTGGGGCCAACGTCCTGACTTTC. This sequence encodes CASRLTGTGANVLTF.

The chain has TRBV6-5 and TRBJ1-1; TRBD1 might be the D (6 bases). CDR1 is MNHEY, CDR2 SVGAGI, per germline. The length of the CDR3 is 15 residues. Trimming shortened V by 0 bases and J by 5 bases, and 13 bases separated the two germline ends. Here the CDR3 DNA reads TGTGCCAGCAGTTACTCGAGGGGGATTAGTACTGAAGCTTTCTTT. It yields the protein CASSYSRGISTEAFF.

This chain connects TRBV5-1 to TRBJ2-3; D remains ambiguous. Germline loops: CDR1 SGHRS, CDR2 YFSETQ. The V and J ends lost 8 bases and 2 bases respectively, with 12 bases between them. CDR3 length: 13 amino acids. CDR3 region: CASYRVPTDTQYF. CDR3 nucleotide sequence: TGCGCCAGTTACCGGGTACCCACAGATACGCAGTATTTT.

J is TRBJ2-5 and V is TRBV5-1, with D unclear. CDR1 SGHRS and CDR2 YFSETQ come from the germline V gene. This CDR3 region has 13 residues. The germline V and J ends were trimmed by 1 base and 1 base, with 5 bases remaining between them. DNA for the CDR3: TGCGCCAGCAGCTTGTCCGGCCAAGAGACCCAGTACTTC. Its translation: CASSLSGQETQYF. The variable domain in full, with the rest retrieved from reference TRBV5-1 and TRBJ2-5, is KAGVTQTPRYLIKTRGQQVTLSCSPISGHRSVSWYQQTPGQGLQFLFEYFSETQRNKGNFPGRFSGRQFSNSRSEMNVSTLELGDSALYLCASSLSGQETQYFGPGTRLLVL.

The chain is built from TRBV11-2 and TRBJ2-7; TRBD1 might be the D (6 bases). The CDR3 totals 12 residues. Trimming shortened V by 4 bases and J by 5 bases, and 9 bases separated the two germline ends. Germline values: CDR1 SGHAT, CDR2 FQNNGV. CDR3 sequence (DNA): TGTGCCAGCAGCTCCTACAGGGACGAGCAGTACTTC. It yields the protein CASSSYRDEQYF. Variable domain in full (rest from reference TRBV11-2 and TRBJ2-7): EAGVAQSPRYKIIEKRQSVAFWCNPISGHATLYWYQQILGQGPKLLIQFQNNGVVDDSQLPKDRFSAERLKGVDSTLKIQPAKLEDSAVYLCASSSYRDEQYFGPGTRLTVT.

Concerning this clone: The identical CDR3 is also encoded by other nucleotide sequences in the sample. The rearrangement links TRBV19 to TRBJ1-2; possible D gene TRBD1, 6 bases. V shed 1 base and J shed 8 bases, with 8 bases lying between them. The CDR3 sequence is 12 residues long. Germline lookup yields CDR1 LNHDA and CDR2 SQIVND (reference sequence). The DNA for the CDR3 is TGTGCCAGTAGTATAGCAGGGGACGGCTACACCTTC. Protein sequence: CASSIAGDGYTF. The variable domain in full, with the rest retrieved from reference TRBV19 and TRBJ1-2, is DGGITQSPKYLFRKEGQNVTLSCEQNLNHDAMYWYRQDPGQGLRLIYYSQIVNDFQKGDIAEGYSVSREKKESFPLTVTSAQKNPTAFYLCASSIAGDGYTFGSGTRLTVV.

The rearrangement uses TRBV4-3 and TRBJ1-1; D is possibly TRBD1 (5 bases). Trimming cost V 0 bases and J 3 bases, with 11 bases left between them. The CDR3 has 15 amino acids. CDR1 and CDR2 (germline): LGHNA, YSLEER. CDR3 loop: CASSQDFPGDTEAFF. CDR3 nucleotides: TGCGCCAGCAGCCAAGATTTTCCGGGGGACACTGAAGCTTTCTTT.

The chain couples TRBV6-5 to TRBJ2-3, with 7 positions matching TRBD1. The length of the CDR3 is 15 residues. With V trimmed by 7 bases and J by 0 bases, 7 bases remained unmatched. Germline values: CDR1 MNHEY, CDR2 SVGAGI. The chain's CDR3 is CASTRRTGSTDTQYF. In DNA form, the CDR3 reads TGTGCCAGCACCCGACGGACAGGCAGCACAGATACGCAGTATTTT.

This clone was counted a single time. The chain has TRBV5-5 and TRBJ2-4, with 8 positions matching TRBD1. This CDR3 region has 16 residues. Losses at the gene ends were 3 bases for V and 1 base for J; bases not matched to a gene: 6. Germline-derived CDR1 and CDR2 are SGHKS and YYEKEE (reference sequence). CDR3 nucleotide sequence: TGTGCCAGCAGCTCGCAGGGGGCTGAGGCCAAAAACATTCAGTACTTC. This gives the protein CASSSQGAEAKNIQYF.

The CDR3 region is CAWTTWGDGYTF. The CDR3 coding sequence is TGTGCCTGGACTACGTGGGGGGACGGCTACACCTTC. This chain uses TRBV30 with TRBJ1-2, with D tentatively TRBD1 (5 bases). The ends were cut back, 4 bases at V and 8 bases at J, with 14 bases in the middle. In germline, CDR1 is GTSNPN, CDR2 SVGIG (reference sequence). CDR3 length: 12 residues.

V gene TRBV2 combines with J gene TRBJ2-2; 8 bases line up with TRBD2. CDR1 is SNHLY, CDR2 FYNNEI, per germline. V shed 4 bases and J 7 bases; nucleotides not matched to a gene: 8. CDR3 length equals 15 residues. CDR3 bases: TGTGCCAGCAGTGCAACGGGGGGGCGGAGCGGGGAGCTGTTTTTT. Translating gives CASSATGGRSGELFF. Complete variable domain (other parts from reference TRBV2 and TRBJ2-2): EPEVTQTPSHQVTQMGQEVILRCVPISNHLYFYWYRQILGQKVEFLVSFYNNEISEKSEIFDDQFSVERPDGSNFTLKIRSTKLEDSAMYFCASSATGGRSGELFFGEGSRLTVL.

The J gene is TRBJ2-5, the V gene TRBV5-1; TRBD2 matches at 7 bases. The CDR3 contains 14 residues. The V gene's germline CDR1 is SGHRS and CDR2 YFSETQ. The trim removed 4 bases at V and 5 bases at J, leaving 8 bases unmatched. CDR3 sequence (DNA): TGCGCCAGCAGCGCCAGGACTAGTATGGAGACCCAGTACTTC. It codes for CASSARTSMETQYF.